This T cell receptor (beta chain) was sequenced for a study of T cells in localized non-small cell lung cancer. General observations from the study: Heterogeneity is still possible, as just one tumor region was sequenced. Across samples, adjacent lung featured a median roughly 60 of the top 100 tumor clones. The study found T cell clonality highest in uninvolved adjacent lung, above tumor. With higher T cell density in blood came longer overall survival.

As concerns this clone: No antigen is known for it.

The method was immunoSEQ multiplex PCR; TCRdb's version includes in-frame clones alone and lacks a portion of them. Seen here are tens of thousands of clones, 65% to 85% observed once, and the top ten hold 8.5% to 10%. This CDR3 spans 16 amino acids. Trimming at V came to 0 bases and at J to 4 bases, leaving 6 bases not matched to a gene. Germline CDR1 SGDLS, CDR2 YYNGEE. Sequenced material: peripheral blood, taken before any cancer treatment. This clonotype was obtained from a female donor of 60 years or more with stage I lung adenocarcinoma. The rearrangement links TRBV9 to TRBJ1-3, with 8 bases identical to TRBD1. CDR3 DNA: TGTGCCAGCAGCGTAGCCGGGACAGGAGGAGGAAACACCATATATTTT. This gives the protein CASSVAGTGGGNTIYF.